This T cell receptor beta chain is drawn from a study of T-cell memory formation after mild COVID-19. Overall study results and limits: Clones contracting day 15 to 85 were balanced CD4/CD8; later expanders leaned CD4+. CD4+ contracting clones lay mainly in CM and EM, CD8+ ones in EMRA.

Looked up from germline, CDR1 is LNHDA and CDR2 is SQIVND (reference sequence). There are 16 residues in the CDR3. V lost 5 bases and J 6 bases, leaving 20 bases between the germline ends. Constant-segment primers were used for 5'RACE, and the resulting TCR alpha and TCR beta cDNA libraries carried sample barcodes and UMIs. TCRdb itself ran the 5' RACE reads through MiXCR, one entry per CDR3 protein. This table has approximately 400,000 distinct CDR3 sequences, 20% to 25% appearing once. Concerning this clonotype: Its antigen is not known.

This receptor was identified in an adult woman who had mild COVID-19 (a few samples of this study predate the infection). Cell type and time point are not known. Sample: PBMCs or a T cell subset sorted from them (not recorded which). The genes are TRBV19 and TRBJ2-1, with a tentative D call TRBD2 (5 bases). The CDR3 loop reads CASSFRTFSLVNEQFF. The CDR3, as DNA: TGTGCCAGTAGTTTCCGGACTTTCTCCCTAGTCAATGAGCAGTTCTTC.